This TCR beta chain was found in a study of T cell repertoires in cytomegalovirus infection. For the study at large: As its CMV epitopes, the study selected recently identified HLA-C-restricted and well-studied HLA-B-restricted targets.

CDR3 length: 16 residues. Germline-derived CDR1 and CDR2 are MNHEY and SMNVEV (reference sequence). Trimming took 5 bases from V and 1 from J, leaving 16 bases between them. From the reads, TCRdb called clonotypes with MiXCR, one entry per CDR3 protein. The sample holds some 310,000 distinct CDR3 sequences, 20% to 25% seen once. A word on this clonotype: Its antigen is still unknown.

This receptor was taken from a human donor in good health (CMV status not recorded). Some clones in this sample may be carry-over from other donors' samples. Sequencing used cultured PBMCs, obtained from culture after CMV antigen stimulation. The rearrangement uses TRBV27 and TRBJ2-3; perhaps TRBD1 as D (6 bases). The CDR3 region is CASSHIQGRGTDTQYF. CDR3 bases: TGTGCCAGCAGTCATATACAGGGTCGGGGCACAGATACGCAGTATTTT.